The 31 T cell receptor beta chains below all came from one sample that was sequenced in a study of identical twins. MiXCR was run by TCRdb on the 5' RACE reads, yielding one entry per CDR3 protein. Found here are some 660,000 distinct CDR3 sequences, less than 10% of them singletons; the top ten hold around 0.98%. The sample was also linked to a second study, of yellow fever vaccine responses in identical twins.

Input material: PBMCs. The receptors come from a woman aged 18-29 years in good health.

This chain joins TRBV14 and TRBJ2-3, with TRBD1 identical over 10 bases. V trimming: 1 base; J trimming: 5 bases; junction bases outside the gene matches: 9. There are 17 residues in the CDR3. Germline lookup yields CDR1 SGHDN and CDR2 FVKESK. This chain's CDR3 is CASSQGGTGVIGDTQYF. CDR3 in DNA: TGTGCCAGCAGCCAAGGAGGGACAGGGGTCATTGGAGATACGCAGTATTTT.

The gene calls are TRBV27 and TRBJ1-4; D not resolved. CDR3 size: 13 residues. Germline CDR1 is MNHEY and CDR2 is SMNVEV (reference sequence). V dropped 4 bases and J dropped 1 base, with 4 bases sitting between them. In nucleotides, the CDR3 is TGTGCCAGCAGTTCCCGAACTAATGAAAAACTGTTTTTT. Translated: CASSSRTNEKLFF.

The CDR3 spells CASSPRPGIRYEQYF. The CDR3 bases are TGTGCCAGCAGCCCCAGACCGGGGATAAGGTACGAGCAGTACTTC. V usage is TRBV11-1 and J usage is TRBJ2-7; possibly TRBD2 for D (5 bases). The CDR3 extends over 15 amino acids. The V gene's germline CDR1 is SGHAT and CDR2 FQDESV (reference sequence). Between the trimmed V and J ends, which lost 5 bases and 4 bases, there was a span of 18 bases.

This clonotype turned up a few times. The V call is TRBV12-3 or TRBV12-4, the J call TRBJ2-1, with 9 positions matching TRBD1. Losses at the gene ends were 1 base for V and 7 bases for J; bases not matched to a gene: 11. The CDR3 runs 17 residues. The CDR3 region is CASSLGQGVRRHNEQFF. The CDR3 nucleotides are TGTGCCAGCAGTTTAGGACAGGGGGTTCGCCGCCATAATGAGCAGTTCTTC.

This clonotype was found many times. The rearrangement uses TRBV5-1 and TRBJ2-7; weak D call: TRBD1 (5 bases). CDR1 SGHRS and CDR2 YFSETQ come from the germline V gene. Trimming stripped 2 bases from V and 2 bases from J, with 8 bases between. The CDR3 length is 13 residues. The CDR3 DNA sequence: TGCGCCAGCAGCTTTGACAGAACCTACGAGCAGTACTTC. This encodes CASSFDRTYEQYF.

The CDR3 reads CSAEEGTDEKLFF. The CDR3 bases are TGCAGTGCTGAGGAGGGGACAGATGAAAAACTGTTTTTT. The chain has TRBV20-1 and TRBJ1-4, with 7 bases identical to TRBD1. The V and J ends lost 5 bases and 6 bases, in that order; junction bases with no gene match: 6. Germline values: CDR1 DFQATT, CDR2 SNEGSKA (reference sequence). The CDR3 extends over 13 amino acids.

This clonotype was counted between two and nine times. The chain recombines TRBV11-2 with TRBJ2-2; TRBD1 might be the D (6 bases). The CDR3 sequence is 16 residues long. Trimming shortened V by 4 bases and J by 7 bases, and 19 bases separated the two germline ends. Looked up from germline, CDR1 is SGHAT and CDR2 is FQNNGV. CDR3 nucleotides: TGTGCCAGCAGCTCAAGGGTAACAGGGCGTGACGGGGAGCTGTTTTTT. Its protein is CASSSRVTGRDGELFF.

CDR3 in DNA: TGTGCCAGCAGCCCGAGGGGGCAAGGCTACACCTTC. Its protein product is CASSPRGQGYTF. The rearrangement joins TRBV6-2 or TRBV6-3 to TRBJ1-2, with 7 bases lining up with TRBD1. With 6 bases clipped from V and 8 bases from J, the junction kept 6 bases outside the gene matches. The germline V gene encodes CDR1 MNHEY and CDR2 SVGEGT. The CDR3 length is 12 residues.

This clonotype has at least ten counts. V usage is TRBV5-1 and J usage is TRBJ2-3; 9 nucleotides agree with TRBD2. The CDR3 spans 17 residues. Germline CDR1 SGHRS, CDR2 YFSETQ. V lost 1 base to trimming and J lost 4 bases; unmatched junction nucleotides: 10. The CDR3: CASSLLIAGAGADTQYF. The DNA for the CDR3 is TGCGCCAGCAGCTTGTTGATAGCGGGGGCCGGGGCAGATACGCAGTATTTT.

This clonotype was counted between two and nine times. V usage is TRBV24-1 and J usage is TRBJ2-2; 11 bases are a match to TRBD2. V was pared by 6 bases and J by 6 bases, with 5 bases of the junction left unmatched. This CDR3 is 15 amino acids long. Germline-derived CDR1 and CDR2 are KGHDR and SFDVKD. CDR3 in DNA: TGTGCCACCAGTTATCTAGCGGGAGGCGCCGGGGAGCTGTTTTTT. It specifies CATSYLAGGAGELFF.

The chain couples TRBV20-1 to TRBJ1-4, with D perhaps TRBD1 (5 bases). Deletions cut 0 bases from V and 7 bases from J, with 9 bases between. CDR3 size: 13 residues. Germline CDR1 is DFQATT and CDR2 is SNEGSKA (reference sequence). CDR3 sequence reads: CSARESGGEKLFF. CDR3 nucleotides: TGCAGTGCTAGAGAGTCCGGGGGTGAAAAACTGTTTTTT.

The chain has TRBV29-1 and TRBJ2-2, with TRBD2 as a possible D gene (6 bases). Germline V gene data show CDR1 as SQVTM and CDR2 as ANQGSEA. This CDR3 has 15 residues. V lost 7 bases and J 5 bases, leaving 20 bases between the germline ends. The DNA for the CDR3 is TGCAGCGCTGGGGGTATTTTTAGCGGAACCGGGGAGCTGTTTTTT. It translates to CSAGGIFSGTGELFF.

At least ten counts were recorded for this clonotype. The rearrangement links TRBV20-1 to TRBJ2-7; 9 nucleotides agree with TRBD2. With V trimmed by 6 bases and J by 0 bases, 12 bases remained unmatched. Per the germline V gene, CDR1 is DFQATT and CDR2 is SNEGSKA (reference sequence). The CDR3 loop spans 16 amino acids. The CDR3 nucleotides read TGCAGTGCCAACCCTCTGGGACTAGCTTACTCCTACGAGCAGTACTTC. Translating gives CSANPLGLAYSYEQYF.

The chain employs TRBV7-2 and TRBJ2-7; TRBD2 agrees at 7 bases. V shed 5 bases and J 2 bases; nucleotides not matched to a gene: 12. Germline values: CDR1 SGHTA, CDR2 FQGNSA. This CDR3 is 16 amino acids long. The DNA for the CDR3 is TGTGCCAGCAGCGCCGCCAGGGCGGGAGAGGCCTACGAGCAGTACTTC. Its protein product is CASSAARAGEAYEQYF.

This clonotype was seen only a few times. V is TRBV27 and J is TRBJ2-1; TRBD1 agrees at 8 bases. Germline lookup yields CDR1 MNHEY and CDR2 SMNVEV (reference sequence). Trimming took 5 bases from V and 10 from J; bases not matched to a gene: 7. The CDR3 is 13 residues long. This chain's CDR3 is CASSQTGTGEQFF. The CDR3 DNA is TGTGCCAGCAGTCAAACCGGGACAGGCGAGCAGTTCTTC.

This clonotype was found a few times. The V and J genes are TRBV29-1 and TRBJ2-1, with D possibly being TRBD1 (6 bases). CDR1 and CDR2 (germline): SQVTM, ANQGSEA. Deletions cut 5 bases from V and 0 bases from J, with 14 bases between. This CDR3 spans 15 amino acids. CDR3 DNA: TGCAGCGTTTCCGAAGAGGGGGACTCCTACAATGAGCAGTTCTTC. As protein: CSVSEEGDSYNEQFF.

This chain joins TRBV10-3 and TRBJ1-1; no reliable D call. Germline CDR1 and CDR2: ENHRY and SYGVKD. Deletions cut 0 bases from V and 2 bases from J, with 7 bases between. The CDR3 contains 14 residues. The CDR3 is CAISESLSNTEAFF. The CDR3 bases are TGTGCCATCAGTGAGTCCCTCTCAAACACTGAAGCTTTCTTT.

In this sample, this clonotype turned up a few times. The V and J genes are TRBV7-2 and TRBJ2-7, with a possible D match to TRBD2 (5 bases). Germline assignment: CDR1 SGHTA and CDR2 FQGNSA. The CDR3 extends over 15 amino acids. The V gene lost 1 base and the J gene lost 4 bases, with 14 bases spanning the gap. The CDR3 sequence: CASSLVWTGKYEQYF. CDR3 sequence (DNA): TGTGCCAGCAGCTTAGTTTGGACTGGGAAGTACGAGCAGTACTTC.

This clonotype is a singleton in its sample. This sequence joins TRBV13 and TRBJ2-3; D unclear. This CDR3 comprises 19 residues. Germline-derived CDR1 and CDR2 are PRHDT and FYEKMQ (reference sequence). The germline V and J ends were trimmed by 1 base and 2 bases, with 22 bases remaining between them. CDR3 loop: CASSLVTLGNSPNTDTQYF. CDR3 nucleotides: TGTGCCAGCAGCTTAGTTACGTTGGGTAACTCCCCTAACACAGATACGCAGTATTTT.

There are a few counts of this clonotype. The V and J genes are TRBV4-1 and TRBJ1-1; no clear D gene. Trimming stripped 4 bases from V and 6 bases from J, with 18 bases between. CDR1 is MGHRA, CDR2 YSYEKL, per germline. This CDR3 comprises 15 residues. In DNA, the CDR3 is TGCGCCAGCAGCCGCCAGACGGGGTTAAACTCTGAAGCTTTCTTT. Protein sequence: CASSRQTGLNSEAFF.

This clonotype was seen ten or more times. The chain uses TRBV6-2 or TRBV6-3 and TRBJ2-5, with 7 bases fitting TRBD2. The CDR3 runs to 14 residues. Germline CDR1 and CDR2: MNHEY and SVGEGT. V was pared by 6 bases and J by 2 bases, with 6 bases of the junction left unmatched. The CDR3 sequence is CASSRGREQETQYF. The CDR3, as DNA: TGTGCCAGCAGCCGTGGGAGGGAACAAGAGACCCAGTACTTC.

The CDR3 loop is CASSHPPQGGVATDTQYF. The CDR3 bases are TGTGCCAGCAGCCACCCACCTCAGGGTGGGGTAGCCACAGATACGCAGTATTTT. The chain has TRBV11-2 and TRBJ2-3; D possibly corresponds to TRBD1 (5 bases). Trimming left V 5 bases short and J 2 bases short, with 23 bases between. This CDR3 region has 18 residues. The germline CDR1 and CDR2 sequences are SGHAT and FQNNGV.

V and J are TRBV29-1 and TRBJ2-6; D call uncertain. The CDR3 covers 13 residues. The germline CDR1 and CDR2 sequences are SQVTM and ANQGSEA. Trimming left V 4 bases short and J 2 bases short, with 6 bases between. The CDR3: CSVATTGANVLTF. Here the CDR3 DNA reads TGCAGCGTTGCGACGACTGGGGCCAACGTCCTGACTTTC.

The chain is built from TRBV6-1 and TRBJ1-1; 7 bases match TRBD1. Germline CDR1 MNHNS, CDR2 SASEGT. The CDR3 contains 16 residues. V trimming: 7 bases; J trimming: 0 bases; junction bases outside the gene matches: 11. CDR3 residues: CASKGTERGLNTEAFF. The CDR3 coding sequence is TGTGCCAGCAAGGGGACAGAGAGGGGGTTGAACACTGAAGCTTTCTTT.

The V call is TRBV9, the J call TRBJ2-5; D is ambiguous. The V end was cut by 9 bases, the J end by 3 bases, with 15 bases between. The CDR3 is 13 amino acids. CDR1 is SGDLS, CDR2 YYNGEE, per germline. The CDR3 sequence: CATSPGPEETQYF. Here the CDR3 DNA reads TGTGCCACCTCACCCGGTCCAGAAGAGACCCAGTACTTC.

The chain links TRBV6-2 or TRBV6-3 to TRBJ1-2; unclear D gene. Trimming stripped 2 bases from V and 2 bases from J, with 12 bases between. This CDR3 comprises 15 residues. Germline CDR1 reads MNHEY; CDR2 reads SVGEGT. CDR3 DNA: TGTGCCAGCAGTTACCCCACAGATCGGAACTATGGCTACACCTTC. Protein sequence: CASSYPTDRNYGYTF.

This clonotype was picked up a small number of times. This rearrangement joins TRBV28 to TRBJ2-7, with D uncertain. The CDR3 is 13 amino acids. Trimming left V 6 bases short and J 2 bases short, with 11 bases between. Germline V CDR1 and CDR2: MDHEN, SYDVKM. The CDR3 sequence is CASSILGPYEQYF. The CDR3, as DNA: TGTGCCAGCAGCATCCTCGGGCCCTACGAGCAGTACTTC.

This chain's CDR3 is CASRGKRESYNEQFF. CDR3 nucleotide sequence: TGTGCCAGCAGGGGTAAGCGGGAGTCCTACAATGAGCAGTTCTTC. The rearrangement links TRBV2 to TRBJ2-1, with TRBD2 matching over 8 bases. The CDR3 spans 15 residues. V was clipped by 6 bases and J by 1 base; unmatched bases: 5. Per the germline V gene, CDR1 is SNHLY and CDR2 is FYNNEI.

Only a few counts were recorded for this clonotype. The V and J genes are TRBV10-3 and TRBJ1-1; weak D call: TRBD1 (6 bases). The ends were cut back, 8 bases at V and 1 base at J, with 14 bases in the middle. The CDR3 spans 14 residues. Germline V gene sequence: CDR1 ENHRY, CDR2 SYGVKD. CDR3 residues: CAICAPGANTEAFF. In DNA, the CDR3 is TGTGCCATCTGCGCCCCAGGGGCGAACACTGAAGCTTTCTTT.

V usage is TRBV4-2 and J usage is TRBJ2-7; 12 bases map to TRBD2. The CDR3 runs 17 residues. V trimming: 5 bases; J trimming: 3 bases; junction bases outside the gene matches: 11. Germline V gives CDR1 LGHNA, CDR2 YNFKEQ. Written as DNA, the CDR3 is TGTGCCAGCAGCTTAGACGCTAGACTAGCGGGGGACTACGAGCAGTACTTC. Translation: CASSLDARLAGDYEQYF.

This clonotype was picked up a small number of times. This chain joins TRBV5-1 and TRBJ2-5, with a possible D match to TRBD2 (6 bases). Germline CDR1 reads SGHRS; CDR2 reads YFSETQ. V was cut by 0 bases and J by 4 bases, with 13 bases left in between. The CDR3 extends over 15 amino acids. The CDR3 DNA is TGCGCCAGCAGCTTGGCCGGAGGGGATGGAGAGACCCAGTACTTC. This gives the protein CASSLAGGDGETQYF.